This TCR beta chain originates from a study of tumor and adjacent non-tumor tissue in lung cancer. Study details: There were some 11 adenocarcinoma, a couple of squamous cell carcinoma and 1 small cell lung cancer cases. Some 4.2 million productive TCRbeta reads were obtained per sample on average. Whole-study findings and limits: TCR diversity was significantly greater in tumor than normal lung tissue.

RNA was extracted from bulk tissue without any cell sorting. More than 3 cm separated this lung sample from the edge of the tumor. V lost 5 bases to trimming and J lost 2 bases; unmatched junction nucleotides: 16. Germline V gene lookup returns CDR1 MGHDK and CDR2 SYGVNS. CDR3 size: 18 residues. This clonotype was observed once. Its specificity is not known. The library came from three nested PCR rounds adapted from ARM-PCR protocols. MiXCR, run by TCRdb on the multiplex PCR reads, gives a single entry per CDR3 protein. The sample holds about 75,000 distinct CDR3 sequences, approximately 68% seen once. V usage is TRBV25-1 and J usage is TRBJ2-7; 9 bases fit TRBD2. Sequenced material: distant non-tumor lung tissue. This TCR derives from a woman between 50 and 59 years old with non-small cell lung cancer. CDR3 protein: CASSNPASTSGRPYEQYF. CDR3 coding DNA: TGTGCCAGCAGTAACCCTGCATCGACTAGCGGAAGACCCTACGAGCAGTACTTC.